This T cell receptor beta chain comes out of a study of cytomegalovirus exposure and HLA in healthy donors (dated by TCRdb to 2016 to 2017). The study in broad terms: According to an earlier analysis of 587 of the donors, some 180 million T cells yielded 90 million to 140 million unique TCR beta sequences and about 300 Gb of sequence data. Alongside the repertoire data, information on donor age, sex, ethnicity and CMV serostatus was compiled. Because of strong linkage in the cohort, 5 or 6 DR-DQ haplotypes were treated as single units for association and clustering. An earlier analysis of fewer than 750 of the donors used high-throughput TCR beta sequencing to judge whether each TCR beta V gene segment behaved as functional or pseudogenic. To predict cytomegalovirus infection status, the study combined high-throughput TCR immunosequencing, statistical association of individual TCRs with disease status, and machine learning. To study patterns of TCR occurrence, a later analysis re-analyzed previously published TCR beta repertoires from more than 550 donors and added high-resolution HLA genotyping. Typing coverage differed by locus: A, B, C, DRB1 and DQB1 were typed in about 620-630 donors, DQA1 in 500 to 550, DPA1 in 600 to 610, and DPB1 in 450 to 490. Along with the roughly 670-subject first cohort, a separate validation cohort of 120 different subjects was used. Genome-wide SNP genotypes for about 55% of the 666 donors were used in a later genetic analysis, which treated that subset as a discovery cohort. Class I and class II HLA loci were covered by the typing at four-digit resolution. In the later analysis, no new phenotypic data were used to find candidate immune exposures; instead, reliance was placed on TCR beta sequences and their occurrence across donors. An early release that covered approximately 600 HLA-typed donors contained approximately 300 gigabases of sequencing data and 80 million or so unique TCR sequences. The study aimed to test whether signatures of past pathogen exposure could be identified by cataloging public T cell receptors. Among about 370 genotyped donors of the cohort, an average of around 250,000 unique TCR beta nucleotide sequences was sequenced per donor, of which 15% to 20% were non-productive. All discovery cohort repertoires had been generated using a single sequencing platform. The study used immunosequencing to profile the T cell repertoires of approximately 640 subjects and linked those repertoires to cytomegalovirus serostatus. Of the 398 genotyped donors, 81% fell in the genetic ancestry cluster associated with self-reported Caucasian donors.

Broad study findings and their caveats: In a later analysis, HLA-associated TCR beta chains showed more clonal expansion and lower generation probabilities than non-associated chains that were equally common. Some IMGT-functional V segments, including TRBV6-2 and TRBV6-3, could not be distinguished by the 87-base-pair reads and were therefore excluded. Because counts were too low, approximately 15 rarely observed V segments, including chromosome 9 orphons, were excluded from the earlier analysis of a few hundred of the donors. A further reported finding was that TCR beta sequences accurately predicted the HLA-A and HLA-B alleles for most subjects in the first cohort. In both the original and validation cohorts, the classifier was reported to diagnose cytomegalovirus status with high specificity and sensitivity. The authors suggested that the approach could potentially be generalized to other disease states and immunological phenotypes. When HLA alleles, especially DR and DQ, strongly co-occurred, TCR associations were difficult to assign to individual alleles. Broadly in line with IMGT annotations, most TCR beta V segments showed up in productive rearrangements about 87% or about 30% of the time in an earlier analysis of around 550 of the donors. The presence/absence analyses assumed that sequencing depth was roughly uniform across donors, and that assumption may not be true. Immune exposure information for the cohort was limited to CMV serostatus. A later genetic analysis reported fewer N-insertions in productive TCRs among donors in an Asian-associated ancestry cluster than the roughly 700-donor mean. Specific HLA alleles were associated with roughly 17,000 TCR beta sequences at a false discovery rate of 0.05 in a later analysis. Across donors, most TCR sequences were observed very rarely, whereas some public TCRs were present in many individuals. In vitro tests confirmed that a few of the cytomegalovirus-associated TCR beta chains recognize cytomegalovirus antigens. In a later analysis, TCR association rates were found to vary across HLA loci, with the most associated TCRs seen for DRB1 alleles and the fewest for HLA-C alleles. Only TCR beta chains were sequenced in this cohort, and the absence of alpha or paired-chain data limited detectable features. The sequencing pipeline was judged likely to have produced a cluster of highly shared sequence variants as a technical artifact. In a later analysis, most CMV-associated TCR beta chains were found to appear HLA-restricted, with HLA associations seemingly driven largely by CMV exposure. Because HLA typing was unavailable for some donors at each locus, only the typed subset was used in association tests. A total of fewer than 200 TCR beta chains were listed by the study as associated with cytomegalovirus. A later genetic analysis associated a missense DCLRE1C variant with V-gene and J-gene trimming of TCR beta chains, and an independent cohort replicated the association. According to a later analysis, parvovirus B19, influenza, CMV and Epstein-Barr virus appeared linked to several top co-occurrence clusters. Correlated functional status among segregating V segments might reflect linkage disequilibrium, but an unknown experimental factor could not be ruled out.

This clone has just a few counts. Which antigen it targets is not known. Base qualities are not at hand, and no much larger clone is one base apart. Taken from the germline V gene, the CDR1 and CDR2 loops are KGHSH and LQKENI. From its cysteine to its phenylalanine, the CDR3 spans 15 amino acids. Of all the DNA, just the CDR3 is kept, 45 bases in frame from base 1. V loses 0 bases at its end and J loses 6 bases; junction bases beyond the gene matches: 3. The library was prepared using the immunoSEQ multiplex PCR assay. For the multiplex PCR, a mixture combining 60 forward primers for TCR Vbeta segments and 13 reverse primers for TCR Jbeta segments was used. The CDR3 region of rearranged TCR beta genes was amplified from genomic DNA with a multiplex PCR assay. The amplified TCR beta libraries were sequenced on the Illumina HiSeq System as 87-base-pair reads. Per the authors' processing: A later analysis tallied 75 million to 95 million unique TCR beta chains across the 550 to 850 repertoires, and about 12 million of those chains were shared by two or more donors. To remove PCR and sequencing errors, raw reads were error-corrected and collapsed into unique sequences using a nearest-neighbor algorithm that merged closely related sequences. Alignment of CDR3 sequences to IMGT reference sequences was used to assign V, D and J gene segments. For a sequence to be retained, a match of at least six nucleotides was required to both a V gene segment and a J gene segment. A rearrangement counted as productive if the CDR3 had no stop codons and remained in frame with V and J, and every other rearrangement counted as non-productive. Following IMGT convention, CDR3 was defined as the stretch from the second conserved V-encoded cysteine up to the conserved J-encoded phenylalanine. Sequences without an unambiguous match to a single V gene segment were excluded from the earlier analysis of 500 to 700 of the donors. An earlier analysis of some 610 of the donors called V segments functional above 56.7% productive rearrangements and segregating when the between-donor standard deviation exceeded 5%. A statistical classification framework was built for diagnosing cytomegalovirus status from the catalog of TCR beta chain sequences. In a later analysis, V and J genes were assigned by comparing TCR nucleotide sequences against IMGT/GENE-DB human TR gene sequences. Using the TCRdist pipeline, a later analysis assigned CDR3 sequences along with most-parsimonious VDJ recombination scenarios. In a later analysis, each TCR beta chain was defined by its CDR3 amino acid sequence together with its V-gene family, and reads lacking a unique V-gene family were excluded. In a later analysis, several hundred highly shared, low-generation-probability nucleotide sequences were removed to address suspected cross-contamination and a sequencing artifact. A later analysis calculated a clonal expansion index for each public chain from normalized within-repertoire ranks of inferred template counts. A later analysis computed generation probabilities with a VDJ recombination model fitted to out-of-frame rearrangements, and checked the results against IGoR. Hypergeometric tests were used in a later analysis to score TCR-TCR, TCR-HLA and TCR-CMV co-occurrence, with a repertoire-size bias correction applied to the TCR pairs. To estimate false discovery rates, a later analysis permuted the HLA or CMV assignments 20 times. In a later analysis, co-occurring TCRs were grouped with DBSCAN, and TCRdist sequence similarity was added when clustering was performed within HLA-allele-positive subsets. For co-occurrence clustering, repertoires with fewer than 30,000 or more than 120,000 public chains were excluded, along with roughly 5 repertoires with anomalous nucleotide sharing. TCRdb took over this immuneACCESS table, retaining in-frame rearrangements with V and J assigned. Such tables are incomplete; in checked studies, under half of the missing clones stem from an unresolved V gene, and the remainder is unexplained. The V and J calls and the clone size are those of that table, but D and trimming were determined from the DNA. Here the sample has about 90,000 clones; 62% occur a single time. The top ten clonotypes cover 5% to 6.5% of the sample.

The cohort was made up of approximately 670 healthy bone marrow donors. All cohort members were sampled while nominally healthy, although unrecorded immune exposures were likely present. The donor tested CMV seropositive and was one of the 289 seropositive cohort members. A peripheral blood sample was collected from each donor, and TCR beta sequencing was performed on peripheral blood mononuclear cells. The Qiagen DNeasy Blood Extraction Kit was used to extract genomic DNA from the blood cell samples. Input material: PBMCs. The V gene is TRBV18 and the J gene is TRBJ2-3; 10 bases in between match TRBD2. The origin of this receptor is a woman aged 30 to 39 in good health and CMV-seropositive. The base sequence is TGTGCCAGCTCACCACCGAGCGGGGGGGCCGATACGCAGTATTTT. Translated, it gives CASSPPSGGADTQYF.